The present T cell receptor (beta chain) was sequenced within a study of STAT5B mutations in CD4+ large granular lymphocyte leukemia. This clone was counted between two and nine times. Clones were read by immunoSEQ multiplex PCR, and TCRdb kept only the in-frame ones, dropping some. The sample consists of around 47,000 clones, 65% to 85% of them appearing once. CDR3 length: 15 residues. The germline gives CDR1 LNHDA, CDR2 SQIVND (reference sequence). Unmatched junction bases numbered 11, after V lost 5 bases and J lost 5 bases. The V gene is TRBV19, the J gene TRBJ1-1; TRBD1 matches 7 bases. The sample consisted of CD4+ T cells from blood buffy coats. The clonotype originates from a human donor in good health. In DNA form, the CDR3 reads TGTGCCAGTAGTCCTTCTGACAGGGCAAGGACTGAAGCTTTCTTT. This encodes CASSPSDRARTEAFF.